A selection of T cell receptor beta chains follows, all from one sample in a study of blood T cell repertoires in COVID-19. The table came from immunoSEQ multiplex PCR; TCRdb's copy has only in-frame clones and leaves some out. This table holds 150,000 to 200,000 clones, 65% to 85% found once. Sequencing was done on a sample of peripheral blood. These receptors were taken from a man aged 55 to 70 with active or convalescent COVID-19. The CDR3 runs from the conserved cysteine through the conserved F or W. A D gene is named only where the DNA matches it firmly. Expanded clones are given a class, and other clones once, few, many or no size at all.

v_gene	abundance	j_gene	d_gene	CDR3nt	CDR3aa
TRBV7-5	-	TRBJ2-7	-	TGTGCCAGAAGCTTAGCACACTCCTACGAGCAGTACTTC	CARSLAHSYEQYF
TRBV5-1	-	TRBJ2-3	TRBD1	TGCGCCAGCAGCTTAATGGGACAGGGTGGATCAGATACGCAGTATTTT	CASSLMGQGGSDTQYF
TRBV3-1/TRBV3-2	-	TRBJ2-1	TRBD2	TGTGCCAGCAGCCAAGCTAGCGGGGGGGCCCTGAATGAGCAGTTCTTC	CASSQASGGALNEQFF
TRBV5-4	few	TRBJ1-2	-	TGTGCCAGCAGCTTGGGGCAGGGTGTATACTATGGCTACACCTTC	CASSLGQGVYYGYTF
TRBV28	-	TRBJ2-2	TRBD1	TGTGCCAGCAGCCCCCACCGGACAGGGGGTAACACCGGGGAGCTGTTTTTT	CASSPHRTGGNTGELFF
TRBV7-9	-	TRBJ1-1	-	TGTGCCAGCAGCTTAGCGGATATAGCGAACACTGAAGCTTTCTTT	CASSLADIANTEAFF
TRBV3-1/TRBV3-2	-	TRBJ2-2	TRBD2	TGTGCCAGCAGCCAAAGGCTAACCCATCTGGCGGGGGGGCTGCGGACCGGGGAGCTGTTTTTT	CASSQRLTHLAGGLRTGELFF
TRBV10-3	-	TRBJ2-3	TRBD2	TGTGCCATCAGTGGACTAGCGGGACGGGGAGATACGCAGTATTTT	CAISGLAGRGDTQYF
TRBV9	few	TRBJ1-2	TRBD1	TGTGCCAGCAGCGCGTCCGGGACAGGGGGACACTACACCTTC	CASSASGTGGHYTF
TRBV27	-	TRBJ1-1	TRBD1	TGTGCCAGCACCTTTTCCCCGGGACAGGGGTTCACTGAAGCTTTCTTT	CASTFSPGQGFTEAFF
TRBV27	-	TRBJ1-2	TRBD1	TGTGCCAGCAGTTTTACGACAGGGTCGAGGAATGGCTACACCTTC	CASSFTTGSRNGYTF
TRBV19	-	TRBJ2-4	-	TGTGCCAGTAGTACTCCGCTGACAGGAAACAAAAACATTCAGTACTTC	CASSTPLTGNKNIQYF
TRBV11-3	-	TRBJ2-1	TRBD2	TGTGCCAGCAGCTTAGGTGGACTAGCGGGATACAATGAGCAGTTCTTC	CASSLGGLAGYNEQFF
TRBV12-5	-	TRBJ1-5	-	TGTGCTAGCTACATGGGACGGGGGTTCAATCAGCCCCAGCATTTT	CASYMGRGFNQPQHF
TRBV12-3/TRBV12-4	-	TRBJ1-6	-	TGTGCCAGCAGTTTATTTGGAGAGTCACCCCTCCACTTT	CASSLFGESPLHF
TRBV2	-	TRBJ2-2	TRBD2	TGTGCCAGCACTGAACTAGCGAGCACCGGGGAGCTGTTTTTT	CASTELASTGELFF
TRBV12-3/TRBV12-4	-	TRBJ2-7	TRBD1	TGTGCCAGCAGTGGGGACAGCTACGAGCAGTACTTC	CASSGDSYEQYF
TRBV28	once	TRBJ2-3	TRBD1	TGTGCCAGCAGTACTGGACAGGGCGACCGCACAGATACGCAGTATTTT	CASSTGQGDRTDTQYF
TRBV28	-	TRBJ2-1	TRBD2	TGTGCCAGCGTATCTAGCGGGAGCTACAATGAGCAGTTCTTC	CASVSSGSYNEQFF